These T cell receptor beta chains were read from a single sample in a study of T cell responses to AZD1222 COVID-19 vaccine. Generated by immunoSEQ multiplex PCR, the TCRdb table keeps only in-frame clones and is missing some. This sample has some 94,000 clones, with roughly 90% found just once. Specimen: peripheral blood, collected 28 days after the second AZD1222 dose. Receptor source: an adult who received the AZD1222 COVID-19 vaccine. The CDR3 runs from the conserved cysteine through the conserved F or W. Fields, in order: V gene, D gene, J gene, clone size, CDR3 protein, CDR3 DNA. A D gene is named only where the DNA matches it firmly. Part of the rows lack a size; the others show once, few, many or a class for expanded clones.

v_call: TRBV11-3
d_call: NA
j_call: TRBJ2-3
clone_size: NA
cdr3_aa: CASSTTGTWTSTDTQYF
cdr3_nt: TGTGCCAGCAGCACCACTGGGACTTGGACTAGCACAGATACGCAGTATTTT

v_call: TRBV7-9
d_call: NA
j_call: TRBJ2-3
clone_size: once
cdr3_aa: CASGKNLPTDTQYF
cdr3_nt: TGTGCCAGTGGAAAGAATTTACCCACAGATACGCAGTATTTT

v_call: TRBV5-4
d_call: NA
j_call: TRBJ1-1
clone_size: NA
cdr3_aa: CASSFFGAAGTEAFF
cdr3_nt: TGTGCCAGCAGCTTCTTTGGGGCAGCGGGCACTGAAGCTTTCTTT

v_call: TRBV5-1
d_call: NA
j_call: TRBJ1-1
clone_size: once
cdr3_aa: CASSGVRNTEAFF
cdr3_nt: TGCGCCAGCAGCGGGGTTCGGAACACTGAAGCTTTCTTT

v_call: TRBV19
d_call: NA
j_call: TRBJ1-6
clone_size: NA
cdr3_aa: CASSIGSPYNSPLHF
cdr3_nt: TGTGCCAGTAGTATCGGCAGCCCTTATAATTCACCCCTCCACTTT

v_call: TRBV5-4
d_call: NA
j_call: TRBJ2-5
clone_size: NA
cdr3_aa: CASSFAPEETQYF
cdr3_nt: TGTGCCAGCAGCTTCGCCCCCGAGGAGACCCAGTACTTC

v_call: TRBV28
d_call: TRBD1
j_call: TRBJ2-7
clone_size: NA
cdr3_aa: CASRDRGSYEQYF
cdr3_nt: TGTGCCAGCAGGGACAGGGGAAGCTACGAGCAGTACTTC

v_call: TRBV25-1
d_call: NA
j_call: TRBJ1-6
clone_size: NA
cdr3_aa: CASSLGRDNSPLHF
cdr3_nt: TGTGCCAGCAGTTTGGGGCGCGATAATTCACCCCTCCACTTT

v_call: TRBV2
d_call: NA
j_call: TRBJ1-5
clone_size: NA
cdr3_aa: CASSELGFTSNQPQHF
cdr3_nt: TGTGCCAGCAGTGAATTAGGGTTTACAAGCAATCAGCCCCAGCATTTT

v_call: TRBV9
d_call: NA
j_call: TRBJ1-4
clone_size: NA
cdr3_aa: CASSSISGGPEKLFF
cdr3_nt: TGTGCCAGCAGCTCCATTTCAGGCGGACCAGAAAAACTGTTTTTT

v_call: TRBV29-1
d_call: NA
j_call: TRBJ1-1
clone_size: NA
cdr3_aa: CSVGWAGSNTEAFF
cdr3_nt: TGCAGCGTTGGCTGGGCCGGCTCGAACACTGAAGCTTTCTTT

v_call: TRBV5-6
d_call: NA
j_call: TRBJ1-2
clone_size: NA
cdr3_aa: CASSLALQGAYYGYTF
cdr3_nt: TGTGCCAGCAGCTTGGCCCTCCAGGGAGCTTATTATGGCTACACCTTC

v_call: TRBV5-1
d_call: NA
j_call: TRBJ1-5
clone_size: few
cdr3_aa: CASPPPQRDINQPQHF
cdr3_nt: TGCGCCAGCCCCCCACCACAGAGGGACATCAATCAGCCCCAGCATTTT

v_call: TRBV6-5
d_call: NA
j_call: TRBJ1-1
clone_size: NA
cdr3_aa: CASFEGYTEAFF
cdr3_nt: TGTGCCAGCTTCGAGGGGTACACTGAAGCTTTCTTT

v_call: TRBV6-5
d_call: NA
j_call: TRBJ2-1
clone_size: NA
cdr3_aa: CASSYPSSQNEQFF
cdr3_nt: TGTGCCAGCAGTTACCCCTCGTCCCAGAATGAGCAGTTCTTC

v_call: TRBV11-2
d_call: NA
j_call: TRBJ1-2
clone_size: once
cdr3_aa: CASSLVSADSKDF
cdr3_nt: TGTGCCAGCAGCTTAGTTTCCGCGGACTCTAAAGACTTC

v_call: TRBV6-6
d_call: NA
j_call: TRBJ1-1
clone_size: NA
cdr3_aa: CASSYSPAVPTEAFF
cdr3_nt: TGTGCCAGCAGTTACTCCCCAGCGGTCCCCACTGAAGCTTTCTTT

v_call: TRBV9
d_call: TRBD2
j_call: TRBJ2-2
clone_size: few
cdr3_aa: CASSVVGGTGELFF
cdr3_nt: TGTGCCAGCAGCGTTGTCGGGGGGACCGGGGAGCTGTTTTTT

v_call: TRBV9
d_call: NA
j_call: TRBJ1-3
clone_size: NA
cdr3_aa: CASSPGSWAEYYNF
cdr3_nt: TGTGCCAGCAGCCCGGGATCGTGGGCAGAGTATTATAATTTT

v_call: TRBV5-4
d_call: NA
j_call: TRBJ1-1
clone_size: once
cdr3_aa: CASSLRDTPEAFF
cdr3_nt: TGTGCCAGCAGCTTGCGGGACACTCCTGAAGCTTTCTTT

v_call: TRBV4-1
d_call: NA
j_call: TRBJ2-5
clone_size: NA
cdr3_aa: CASSQWLQETQYF
cdr3_nt: TGCGCCAGCAGCCAATGGTTACAAGAGACCCAGTACTTC

v_call: TRBV9
d_call: NA
j_call: TRBJ2-5
clone_size: NA
cdr3_aa: CASSVARTEQETQYF
cdr3_nt: TGTGCCAGCAGCGTAGCAAGGACAGAACAAGAGACCCAGTACTTC

v_call: TRBV25-1
d_call: NA
j_call: TRBJ2-4
clone_size: NA
cdr3_aa: CASGKGGIQYF
cdr3_nt: TGTGCCAGTGGGAAGGGAGGCATTCAGTACTTC

v_call: TRBV11-1
d_call: TRBD2
j_call: TRBJ2-2
clone_size: few
cdr3_aa: CASGQAGGNTGELFF
cdr3_nt: TGTGCCAGCGGCCAAGCGGGGGGGAATACCGGGGAGCTGTTTTTT

v_call: TRBV6-5
d_call: NA
j_call: TRBJ1-2
clone_size: NA
cdr3_aa: CASSYPVGAGFYGYTF
cdr3_nt: TGTGCCAGCAGTTACCCTGTTGGGGCAGGGTTCTATGGCTACACCTTC

v_call: TRBV6-1
d_call: NA
j_call: TRBJ1-4
clone_size: few
cdr3_aa: CASSDGKGALFF
cdr3_nt: TGTGCCAGCAGTGACGGGAAAGGAGCACTGTTTTTT

v_call: TRBV7-8
d_call: TRBD1
j_call: TRBJ2-1
clone_size: NA
cdr3_aa: CASSPGTGESYNEQFF
cdr3_nt: TGTGCCAGCAGCCCAGGCACAGGGGAATCCTACAATGAGCAGTTCTTC

v_call: TRBV6-6
d_call: TRBD1
j_call: TRBJ1-5
clone_size: NA
cdr3_aa: CASSLEGAESNQPQHF
cdr3_nt: TGTGCCAGCAGTTTAGAGGGGGCAGAAAGCAATCAGCCCCAGCATTTT

v_call: TRBV18
d_call: NA
j_call: TRBJ2-7
clone_size: once
cdr3_aa: CASSPSSPYEQYF
cdr3_nt: TGTGCCAGCTCACCCAGTTCTCCATACGAGCAGTACTTC

v_call: TRBV9
d_call: TRBD1
j_call: TRBJ1-6
clone_size: NA
cdr3_aa: CASSVEGAHSYNSPLHF
cdr3_nt: TGTGCCAGCAGCGTAGAGGGGGCACACTCCTATAATTCACCCCTCCACTTT

v_call: TRBV10-3
d_call: NA
j_call: TRBJ2-3
clone_size: once
cdr3_aa: CAISTGGASTDTQYF
cdr3_nt: TGTGCCATCAGTACCGGGGGAGCTAGCACAGATACGCAGTATTTT

v_call: TRBV29-1
d_call: NA
j_call: TRBJ1-4
clone_size: NA
cdr3_aa: CSVGGPPDEKLFF
cdr3_nt: TGCAGCGTTGGGGGACCTCCCGATGAAAAACTGTTTTTT

v_call: TRBV18
d_call: NA
j_call: TRBJ2-7
clone_size: few
cdr3_aa: CASSGRGNYEQYF
cdr3_nt: TGTGCCAGCTCAGGTAGGGGGAACTACGAGCAGTACTTC

v_call: TRBV11-2
d_call: NA
j_call: TRBJ2-6
clone_size: NA
cdr3_aa: CASSSPRSGANVLTF
cdr3_nt: TGTGCCAGCAGCTCCCCGCGGTCTGGGGCCAACGTCCTGACTTTC

v_call: TRBV29-1
d_call: NA
j_call: TRBJ1-3
clone_size: NA
cdr3_aa: CSVVSPNPNSSGNTIYF
cdr3_nt: TGCAGCGTTGTGTCACCTAACCCAAACTCCTCTGGAAACACCATATATTTT

v_call: TRBV27
d_call: NA
j_call: TRBJ2-1
clone_size: NA
cdr3_aa: CASTLHQKQFF
cdr3_nt: TGTGCCAGCACGTTGCACCAAAAGCAGTTCTTC

v_call: TRBV27
d_call: NA
j_call: TRBJ1-5
clone_size: few
cdr3_aa: CASSLSALGAGRSNQPQHF
cdr3_nt: TGTGCCAGCAGTTTATCGGCGTTGGGGGCAGGGCGAAGCAATCAGCCCCAGCATTTT

v_call: TRBV5-5
d_call: TRBD1
j_call: TRBJ1-6
clone_size: NA
cdr3_aa: CASSLVSGGESYNSPLHF
cdr3_nt: TGTGCCAGCAGCTTGGTATCAGGGGGCGAGTCCTATAATTCACCCCTCCACTTT

v_call: TRBV19
d_call: TRBD1
j_call: TRBJ2-2
clone_size: NA
cdr3_aa: CASSIEIKTDRDSGELFF
cdr3_nt: TGTGCCAGTAGTATAGAGATAAAAACGGACAGGGACAGCGGGGAGCTGTTTTTT

v_call: TRBV4-1
d_call: NA
j_call: TRBJ1-2
clone_size: NA
cdr3_aa: CASSQALGRGSGGGYTF
cdr3_nt: TGCGCCAGCAGCCAGGCCCTGGGGAGAGGATCGGGTGGTGGCTACACCTTC

v_call: TRBV6-1
d_call: NA
j_call: TRBJ1-5
clone_size: NA
cdr3_aa: CASSELRGFDQPQHF
cdr3_nt: TGTGCCAGCAGTGAACTTAGGGGTTTTGATCAGCCCCAGCATTTT

v_call: TRBV19
d_call: TRBD1
j_call: TRBJ2-1
clone_size: NA
cdr3_aa: CASSDTGTAREQFF
cdr3_nt: TGTGCCAGTAGCGACACCGGGACAGCTCGTGAGCAGTTCTTC

v_call: TRBV9
d_call: TRBD1
j_call: TRBJ1-4
clone_size: NA
cdr3_aa: CASSDRTGPQLHEKLFF
cdr3_nt: TGTGCCAGCAGCGATAGGACAGGCCCACAACTGCATGAAAAACTGTTTTTT

v_call: TRBV19
d_call: NA
j_call: TRBJ1-4
clone_size: NA
cdr3_aa: CASSPRGRGGEKLFF
cdr3_nt: TGTGCCAGTAGTCCTCGAGGTAGGGGAGGCGAAAAACTGTTTTTT

v_call: TRBV5-1
d_call: TRBD2
j_call: TRBJ2-1
clone_size: NA
cdr3_aa: CASSYGSGNNEQFF
cdr3_nt: TGCGCCAGCAGCTATGGTAGCGGGAACAATGAGCAGTTCTTC

v_call: TRBV28
d_call: NA
j_call: TRBJ1-2
clone_size: NA
cdr3_aa: CASSQGYFDYGYTF
cdr3_nt: TGTGCCAGCAGTCAGGGGTATTTTGACTATGGCTACACCTTC

v_call: TRBV12-3/TRBV12-4
d_call: NA
j_call: TRBJ1-2
clone_size: NA
cdr3_aa: CASTSVERYTF
cdr3_nt: TGTGCCAGCACTAGCGTAGAGCGCTACACCTTC

v_call: TRBV12-3/TRBV12-4
d_call: NA
j_call: TRBJ1-2
clone_size: NA
cdr3_aa: CASSLGVFGYTF
cdr3_nt: TGTGCCAGCAGTTTGGGTGTGTTTGGCTACACCTTC

v_call: TRBV5-8
d_call: NA
j_call: TRBJ1-1
clone_size: NA
cdr3_aa: CASSVGENTEAFF
cdr3_nt: TGTGCCAGCAGCGTTGGAGAGAACACTGAAGCTTTCTTT